The next 10 T cell receptor beta chains were all read from a single sample in a study of breast tumors, draining lymph nodes, adjacent tissues. TCRdb redid the calling of the multiplex PCR reads with MiXCR, one entry per CDR3 protein. The repertoire holds 200,000 to 300,000 distinct CDR3 sequences, with 30% as singletons. Axillary draining lymph nodes of breast cancer patients supplied the node samples. Sequenced sample: axillary lymph node tissue. The source of these receptors is a female donor with breast cancer. Some clones in this sample may be carry-over from other donors' samples.

Of note for this clonotype: A much larger clone differs by one base, so this may be a read error. The rearrangement joins TRBV5-1 to TRBJ2-2; no definite D call. V was trimmed by 0 bases and J by 6 bases, leaving 15 bases between them. This CDR3 spans 16 amino acids. Germline-derived CDR1 and CDR2 are SGHRS and YFSETQ. CDR3 DNA: TGCGCCAGCAGCTTGGGTTCCAGGACCTTAGCCGGGGAGCTGTTTTTT. Residues: CASSLGSRTLAGELFF.

This clonotype was seen at least ten times. The rearrangement uses TRBV25-1 and TRBJ2-5, with 9 nucleotides matching TRBD2. The CDR3 loop spans 15 amino acids. The ends lost 1 base at V and 3 bases at J; junction bases unmatched: 3. The germline CDR1 and CDR2 sequences are MGHDK and SYGVNS. The CDR3 loop reads CASSESASGKETQYF. CDR3 nucleotides: TGTGCCAGCAGTGAATCAGCTAGCGGGAAAGAGACCCAGTACTTC.

This clonotype showed up many times. This chain links TRBV4-1 with TRBJ2-3; D remains ambiguous. The ends were cut back, 0 bases at V and 2 bases at J, with 12 bases in the middle. The CDR3 runs 16 residues. The germline gives CDR1 MGHRA, CDR2 YSYEKL. The CDR3: CASSQDRQSNTDTQYF. As DNA, the CDR3 is TGCGCCAGCAGCCAAGATCGCCAGAGCAACACAGATACGCAGTATTTT.

This clonotype has at least ten counts. The chain couples TRBV12-3 or TRBV12-4 to TRBJ1-6; 9 bases align to TRBD1. This CDR3 region has 12 residues. V was pared by 3 bases and J by 16 bases, with 4 bases of the junction left unmatched. Here the CDR3 reads CASSFPTGGLHF. CDR3 coding DNA: TGTGCCAGCAGTTTTCCGACAGGGGGTCTCCACTTT.

Ten or more counts support this clonotype. V is TRBV20-1 and J is TRBJ2-3; D gene uncertain. Germline V gene lookup returns CDR1 DFQATT and CDR2 SNEGSKA (reference sequence). This CDR3 contains 15 residues. With 4 bases removed from V and 5 bases from J, the gap between germline ends came to 19 bases. DNA of the CDR3: TGCAGTGCTAAACCCACTCCCGGAGCGATAGATACGCAGTATTTT. Its protein is CSAKPTPGAIDTQYF.

This clonotype was picked up many times. The chain has TRBV2 and TRBJ1-5; D gene uncertain. Per the germline V gene, CDR1 is SNHLY and CDR2 is FYNNEI. V lost 4 bases and J 0 bases, leaving 7 bases between the germline ends. This CDR3 contains 14 residues. This CDR3 is CASSVQTSNQPQHF. The CDR3 DNA sequence: TGTGCCAGCAGTGTTCAGACTAGCAATCAGCCCCAGCATTTT.

This clonotype has ten or more counts. The chain employs TRBV20-1 and TRBJ2-7; 8 positions match TRBD2. CDR1 and CDR2 (germline): DFQATT, SNEGSKA (reference sequence). J gave up 2 bases and V 2 bases, and 11 bases lay outside the gene matches. The CDR3 runs to 16 residues. In DNA, the CDR3 is TGCAGTGCTAGAATCGCCCAGACTAGCGAAGCCTACGAGCAGTACTTC. It is translated as CSARIAQTSEAYEQYF.

V usage is TRBV2 and J usage is TRBJ2-5; D might be TRBD1 (5 bases). V gave up 4 bases and J gave up 7 bases, with 16 bases separating them. Germline CDR1 and CDR2: SNHLY and FYNNEI. The CDR3 loop spans 14 amino acids. CDR3 sequence (DNA): TGTGCCAGCAGTGTAGGCCTATCCCAGGGGACCCAGTACTTC. It yields the protein CASSVGLSQGTQYF.

Turning to this clonotype: This may be a read error, as it is one base from a much larger clone. The CDR3 region has the DNA TGTGCCAGCAGCTACCTAGCGGGCCTATACAATGAGCAGTTCTTC. Protein: CASSYLAGLYNEQFF. The chain has TRBV13 and TRBJ2-1; the match to TRBD2 covers 8 bases. CDR3 length equals 15 residues. The germline CDR1 and CDR2 sequences are PRHDT and FYEKMQ (reference sequence). V lost 4 bases, J lost 4 bases, and 6 bases stayed unmatched.

Many counts were recorded for this clonotype. The genes are TRBV12-5 and TRBJ2-3; 9 bases map to TRBD2. The germline V gene has CDR1 LGHNT and CDR2 FRNRAP. The CDR3 runs 17 residues. The V and J ends lost 5 bases and 2 bases, in that order; junction bases with no gene match: 11. The CDR3 loop reads CASGKLGLARSTDTQYF. The CDR3 DNA sequence: TGTGCTAGTGGTAAGCTCGGACTAGCGAGATCCACAGATACGCAGTATTTT.